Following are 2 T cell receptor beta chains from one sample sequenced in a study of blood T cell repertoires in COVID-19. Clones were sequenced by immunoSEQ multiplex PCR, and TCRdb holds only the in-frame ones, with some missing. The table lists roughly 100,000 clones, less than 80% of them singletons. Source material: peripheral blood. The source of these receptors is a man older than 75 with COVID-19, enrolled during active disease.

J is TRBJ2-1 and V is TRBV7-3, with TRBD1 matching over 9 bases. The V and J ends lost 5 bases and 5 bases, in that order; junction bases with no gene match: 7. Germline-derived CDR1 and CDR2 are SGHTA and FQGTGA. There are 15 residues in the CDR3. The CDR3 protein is CASSRAGTGHNEQFF. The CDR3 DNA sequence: TGTGCCAGCAGCAGGGCCGGGACAGGGCACAATGAGCAGTTCTTC.

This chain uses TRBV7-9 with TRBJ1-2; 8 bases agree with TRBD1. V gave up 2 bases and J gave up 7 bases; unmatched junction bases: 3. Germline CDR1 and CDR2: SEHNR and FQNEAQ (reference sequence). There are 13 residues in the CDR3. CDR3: CASSLQGASGYTF. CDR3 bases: TGTGCCAGCAGCTTACAGGGGGCAAGTGGCTACACCTTC.